This T cell receptor (beta chain) was captured by sequencing in a study of OX40 agonist ivuxolimab in advanced cancers. On the study more broadly: Under the entry rules, prior anti-PD-1, anti-PD-L1 or anti-CTLA-4 therapy was allowed, and about 40% had some.

Peripheral blood came from all dose cohorts at three timepoints. Sequencing was performed with immunoSEQ multiplex PCR; in TCRdb, only in-frame clones are kept and a portion is missing. The sample records 90,000 or so clones, 90% to 95% being singletons. Notes on the study in general: Specificity for antigen went undetermined in the expanded peripheral T cells.

CDR3 length equals 16 residues. Germline V gene data show CDR1 as LNHDA and CDR2 as SQIVND (reference sequence). After removal of 7 bases from V and 1 base from J, the junction contained 11 bases not matched to a gene. For this clone: Its antigen is still unknown.

The clonotype comes from an adult with an advanced solid tumor such as melanoma, head and neck, liver or kidney cancer. The chain has TRBV19 and TRBJ1-2, with 8 bases fitting TRBD1. The sequencing used CD4+ or CD8+ T cells sorted from blood, collected in a trial of the OX40 agonist ivuxolimab. The CDR3 loop is CASTSPGTGFNYGYTF. The CDR3 DNA reads as TGTGCCAGTACCTCGCCCGGGACAGGATTTAACTATGGCTACACCTTC.